This passage covers 31 T cell receptor beta chains from one sample sequenced in a study of blood T cell repertoires in COVID-19. Method: immunoSEQ multiplex PCR; TCRdb's copy keeps in-frame clones and lacks some. The profile shows fewer than 300,000 clones, 81% of them singletons. The specimen sequenced was peripheral blood. All receptors derive from a woman in her fifties or sixties with active or convalescent COVID-19.

This chain uses TRBV7-2 with TRBJ1-5; weak D call: TRBD1 (6 bases). The length of the CDR3 is 15 residues. Trimming removed 1 base from V and 3 bases from J, with 10 bases in between. The germline gives CDR1 SGHTA, CDR2 FQGNSA. The CDR3 sequence is CASSLVQGANQPQHF. The CDR3 nucleotides read TGTGCCAGCAGCTTAGTACAGGGAGCCAATCAGCCCCAGCATTTT.

V usage is TRBV10-3 and J usage is TRBJ2-1, with 15 bases fitting TRBD2. In germline, CDR1 is ENHRY, CDR2 SYGVKD. The CDR3 has 17 residues. V lost 8 bases and J lost 6; bases outside the gene matches: 11. CDR3 sequence: CAIGWTSGGAGGNEQFF. The DNA for the CDR3 is TGTGCCATCGGATGGACTAGCGGGGGGGCCGGGGGCAATGAGCAGTTCTTC.

The chain links TRBV6-1 to TRBJ1-2; 9 bases line up with TRBD1. This CDR3 comprises 15 residues. Unmatched junction bases numbered 8, after V lost 1 base and J lost 8 bases. Looked up from germline, CDR1 is MNHNS and CDR2 is SASEGT. DNA for the CDR3: TGTGCCAGCAGTGAAGGGGGGACAGGGCGAAGGGGCTACACCTTC. It encodes CASSEGGTGRRGYTF.

V gene TRBV6-5 combines with J gene TRBJ1-4, with TRBD1 identical over 8 bases. V dropped 0 bases and J dropped 7; count of bases not matched to a gene: 7. This CDR3 has 16 residues. Germline assignment: CDR1 MNHEY and CDR2 SVGAGI. The CDR3 nucleotides are TGTGCCAGCAGTTACTCGGTCGGACAGGGTGCTGAAAAACTGTTTTTT. Protein: CASSYSVGQGAEKLFF.

This chain links TRBV7-9 with TRBJ2-3; 10 bases match TRBD2. CDR1 and CDR2 from the germline V gene are SEHNR and FQNEAQ (reference sequence). The CDR3 is 17 amino acids. V shed 1 base and J 1 base; nucleotides not matched to a gene: 5. The CDR3 DNA reads TGTGCCAGCAGCTTAGATGTAGGACTAGCGGGCACAGATACGCAGTATTTT. Amino acid sequence: CASSLDVGLAGTDTQYF.

This clone was counted a few times. The chain employs TRBV10-3 and TRBJ2-7, with 8 positions matching TRBD1. Germline loops: CDR1 ENHRY, CDR2 SYGVKD. V shed 8 bases, J shed 0 bases, and the junction held 3 bases outside the gene matches. CDR3 length: 13 amino acids. The DNA of the CDR3 is TGTGCCATCGGGGGACAGGACTCCTACGAGCAGTACTTC. This gives the protein CAIGGQDSYEQYF.

The rearrangement joins TRBV7-2 to TRBJ1-6; 9 bases align to TRBD1. The CDR3 length is 15 residues. The J segment lost 7 bases and the V segment lost 5 bases, leaving 6 bases of the junction unmatched. Germline CDR1 reads SGHTA; CDR2 reads FQGNSA. The CDR3 DNA reads TGTGCCAGCAGCCAACGGACAGGGGAAAATTCACCCCTCCACTTT. This codes for CASSQRTGENSPLHF.

As to this clone: The sample has other DNA sequences that encode this CDR3 too. The V call is TRBV15, the J call TRBJ1-2, with 8 bases aligning to TRBD1. Unmatched junction bases numbered 6, after V lost 2 bases and J lost 4 bases. The CDR3 extends over 15 amino acids. Germline values: CDR1 LNHNV, CDR2 YYDKDF (reference sequence). CDR3 region: CATSRSQGARYGYTF. The CDR3 DNA is TGTGCCACCAGCAGATCCCAGGGGGCGCGCTATGGCTACACCTTC.

V and J are TRBV7-2 and TRBJ2-7; tentative D call: TRBD2 (6 bases). From germline, CDR1 is SGHTA and CDR2 FQGNSA. Trimming stripped 5 bases from V and 3 bases from J, with 26 bases between. The CDR3 is 18 amino acids. The CDR3 protein is CASSPGLFQGGSYYEQYF. The CDR3 DNA sequence: TGTGCCAGCAGCCCGGGACTGTTCCAGGGCGGTAGTTACTACGAGCAGTACTTC.

This clone was recorded a few times. CDR3 in amino acids: CASSGAGASSGNTIYF. The CDR3 region has the DNA TGTGCCAGCAGCGGGGCGGGGGCGAGCTCTGGAAACACCATATATTTT. This chain uses TRBV9 with TRBJ1-3, with TRBD1 as a possible D gene (6 bases). The CDR3 totals 16 residues. V gave up 3 bases and J gave up 0 bases, with 13 bases separating them. Per the germline V gene, CDR1 is SGDLS and CDR2 is YYNGEE.

The chain carries TRBV27 and TRBJ1-2; 8 bases are a match to TRBD1. V was clipped by 6 bases and J by 6 bases; unmatched bases: 9. In germline, CDR1 is MNHEY, CDR2 SMNVEV (reference sequence). CDR3 length: 14 residues. The CDR3 sequence: CASRTDREANGYTF. DNA for the CDR3: TGTGCCAGCAGGACGGACAGGGAGGCAAATGGCTACACCTTC.

In this sample, this clone turned up many times. The sample carries other DNA sequences with the same CDR3. V and J are TRBV6-1 and TRBJ2-7, with 9 bases matching TRBD1. V gave up 3 bases and J gave up 2 bases; unmatched junction bases: 2. This CDR3 is built from 14 residues. From germline, CDR1 is MNHNS and CDR2 SASEGT. CDR3 residues: CASSDTGGPYEQYF. Written as DNA, the CDR3 is TGTGCCAGCAGTGATACAGGGGGCCCCTACGAGCAGTACTTC.

This clone has a handful of counts. The V and J genes are TRBV7-6 and TRBJ2-7; tentatively, D is TRBD2 (6 bases). The CDR3 covers 14 residues. The germline V and J ends were trimmed by 4 bases and 1 base, with 11 bases remaining between them. CDR1 is SGHVS, CDR2 FNYEAQ, per germline. Written as DNA, the CDR3 is TGTGCCAGCAGCTGGGACTTCGGTTCCTACGAGCAGTACTTC. This sequence encodes CASSWDFGSYEQYF.

The chain combines TRBV24-1 with TRBJ2-1; perhaps TRBD2 as D (5 bases). CDR3 length: 13 residues. The V and J ends lost 0 bases and 10 bases respectively, with 9 bases between them. The germline V gene has CDR1 KGHDR and CDR2 SFDVKD. This chain's CDR3 is CATSDLLSGEQFF. CDR3 sequence (DNA): TGTGCCACCAGTGATTTGCTGTCGGGAGAGCAGTTCTTC.

The chain couples TRBV7-2 to TRBJ2-3; 14 bases align to TRBD2. This CDR3 has 15 residues. Germline CDR1 SGHTA, CDR2 FQGNSA. Losses at the gene ends were 4 bases for V and 9 bases for J; bases not matched to a gene: 6. The CDR3, as DNA: TGTGCCAGCAGCTCCGGGACTAGCGGGGGTAGGACGCAGTATTTT. Amino acid sequence: CASSSGTSGGRTQYF.

This rearrangement joins TRBV7-9 to TRBJ2-3, with 12 bases fitting TRBD2. This CDR3 spans 17 amino acids. Germline V gene lookup returns CDR1 SEHNR and CDR2 FQNEAQ (reference sequence). V lost 1 base, J lost 6 bases, and 8 bases stayed unmatched. CDR3 protein: CASSLERLAGVMDTQYF. The CDR3 DNA sequence: TGTGCCAGCAGCTTAGAGAGACTAGCGGGGGTTATGGATACGCAGTATTTT.

This clone was picked up a small number of times. The genes are TRBV7-3 and TRBJ2-2; the match to TRBD2 covers 13 bases. The CDR3 totals 16 residues. Trimming removed 5 bases from V and 6 bases from J; junction bases left unmatched: 6. Germline CDR1 SGHTA, CDR2 FQGTGA. CDR3 protein: CASSGGLAGPAGELFF. The CDR3 DNA reads TGTGCCAGCAGCGGGGGACTAGCGGGGCCGGCCGGGGAGCTGTTTTTT.

The gene calls are TRBV29-1 and TRBJ2-3; possible D gene TRBD1, 5 bases. The CDR3 totals 13 residues. V was cut by 4 bases and J by 4 bases, with 12 bases left in between. CDR1 and CDR2 (germline): SQVTM, ANQGSEA. DNA of the CDR3: TGCAGCGTTGCCAGGGTAGGCGCAGATACGCAGTATTTT. Translated, it gives CSVARVGADTQYF.

The V gene is TRBV7-3, the J gene TRBJ1-2; a weak D match, TRBD1 (6 bases). The germline V gene encodes CDR1 SGHTA and CDR2 FQGTGA. Trimming left V 5 bases short and J 4 bases short, with 8 bases between. This CDR3 comprises 12 residues. The CDR3: CASSKDSYGYTF. The CDR3 region has the DNA TGTGCCAGCAGCAAGGACAGCTATGGCTACACCTTC. Using reference TRBV7-3 and TRBJ1-2 for the parts outside the CDR3, the full variable domain is GAGVSQTPSNKVTEKGKYVELRCDPISGHTALYWYRQSLGQGPEFLIYFQGTGAADDSGLPNDRFFAVRPEGSVSTLKIQRTERGDSAVYLCASSKDSYGYTFGSGTRLTVV.

The J gene is TRBJ1-4, the V gene TRBV2; TRBD1 might be the D (5 bases). The CDR3 loop spans 15 amino acids. Germline assignment: CDR1 SNHLY and CDR2 FYNNEI. The V end lost 7 bases, the J end lost 0 bases, and 12 bases lay between the germline ends. The CDR3 nucleotides are TGTGCCAGCAAGAGGACACCTGCAACTAATGAAAAACTGTTTTTT. It encodes CASKRTPATNEKLFF.

The chain recombines TRBV4-2 with TRBJ2-4; 13 bases map to TRBD2. The V and J ends lost 7 bases and 6 bases, in that order; junction bases with no gene match: 3. Germline V gene lookup returns CDR1 LGHNA and CDR2 YNFKEQ. The CDR3 totals 14 residues. CDR3 in DNA: TGTGCCAGCAAACTAGCGGGGGGGGTAAACATTCAGTACTTC. It encodes CASKLAGGVNIQYF.

V usage is TRBV11-3 and J usage is TRBJ2-5; perhaps TRBD2 as D (6 bases). Germline V gives CDR1 SGHNT, CDR2 YENEEA. V lost 5 bases and J lost 3, with 10 bases in between. This CDR3 contains 13 residues. The CDR3 nucleotides read TGTGCCAGCAGCCTGGGACTGAAAGAGACCCAGTACTTC. This translates into CASSLGLKETQYF.

The gene calls are TRBV20-1 and TRBJ2-7; the D gene is possibly TRBD2 (6 bases). The CDR3 loop spans 12 amino acids. The V and J ends lost 3 bases and 5 bases respectively, with 11 bases between them. Germline loops: CDR1 DFQATT, CDR2 SNEGSKA (reference sequence). Here the CDR3 reads CSASLGGDEQYF. The CDR3 DNA follows: TGCAGTGCTAGTCTTGGAGGGGACGAGCAGTACTTC.

The V call is TRBV29-1, the J call TRBJ1-1, with TRBD1 matching over 8 bases. Germline CDR1 and CDR2: SQVTM and ANQGSEA. V was pared by 8 bases and J by 1 base, with 6 bases of the junction left unmatched. CDR3 length: 13 residues. CDR3 bases: TGCAGCAGGACCGGGACAGGGAACACTGAAGCTTTCTTT. It translates to CSRTGTGNTEAFF. The entire variable domain, with the rest obtained from reference TRBV29-1 and TRBJ1-1, is as follows: SAVISQKPSRDICQRGTSLTIQCQVDSQVTMMFWYRQQPGQSLTLIATANQGSEATYESGFVIDKFPISRPNLTFSTLTVSNMSPEDSSIYLCSRTGTGNTEAFFGQGTRLTVV.

A single count supports this clone. The gene calls are TRBV3-1 (or the pseudogene TRBV3-2) and TRBJ2-2; D is unresolved. The germline V gene has CDR1 LGHDT and CDR2 YNNKEL (reference sequence). V was clipped by 5 bases and J by 6 bases, with 7 bases between them. The CDR3 contains 12 residues. The CDR3 DNA reads TGTGCCAGCAGCTTGTCGGCCGGGGAGCTGTTTTTT. Its protein is CASSLSAGELFF.

The chain links TRBV7-9 to TRBJ1-2, with 7 bases matching TRBD1. The CDR3 covers 15 residues. The V gene's germline CDR1 is SEHNR and CDR2 FQNEAQ (reference sequence). The junction had 7 bases not matched to a gene; V was cut back by 2 bases and J by 4 bases. The CDR3 loop reads CASSLRAGDSYGYTF. The CDR3, as DNA: TGTGCCAGCAGCTTACGCGCAGGGGACAGCTATGGCTACACCTTC.

The chain's CDR3 is CASSQAGSSVYGYTF. The CDR3 region has the DNA TGTGCCAGCAGCCAAGCCGGGTCCAGCGTTTATGGCTACACCTTC. The chain carries TRBV14 and TRBJ1-2; D ambiguous. The CDR3 is 15 amino acids. V lost 1 base and J 5 bases, leaving 14 bases between the germline ends. Germline-derived CDR1 and CDR2 are SGHDN and FVKESK.

This clone was recorded a few times. V is TRBV11-2 and J is TRBJ1-2; D is ambiguous. The V end was cut by 3 bases, the J end by 6 bases, with 11 bases between. Germline lookup yields CDR1 SGHAT and CDR2 FQNNGV. The CDR3 covers 13 residues. CDR3 in DNA: TGTGCCAGCAGCTTCCGAGAGGGCCATGGCTACACCTTC. Residues: CASSFREGHGYTF.

J is TRBJ1-6 and V is TRBV4-1, with D possibly being TRBD1 (6 bases). Germline V CDR1 and CDR2: MGHRA, YSYEKL. V gave up 4 bases and J gave up 16 bases, with 23 bases separating them. This CDR3 comprises 15 residues. DNA of the CDR3: TGCGCCAGCAGCCTCTCGACAGGCCTCGTCCTTGAACTCCACTTT. Its protein product is CASSLSTGLVLELHF.

The rearrangement joins TRBV7-3 to TRBJ2-3, with D possibly TRBD1 on 6 matching bases. Germline CDR1 reads SGHTA; CDR2 reads FQGTGA. The CDR3 is 13 amino acids. V lost 4 bases, J lost 7 bases, and 12 bases lay in between. CDR3 residues: CASSSRGGNTQYF. The DNA for the CDR3 is TGTGCCAGCAGCTCCCGTGGGGGCAATACGCAGTATTTT.

This sequence joins TRBV5-1 and TRBJ1-1, with D possibly matching TRBD1 (6 bases). CDR3 size: 14 residues. The germline V and J ends were trimmed by 2 bases and 0 bases, with 8 bases remaining between them. Germline V CDR1 and CDR2: SGHRS, YFSETQ. The CDR3 loop reads CASSLRTVNTEAFF. DNA of the CDR3: TGCGCCAGCAGCTTAAGGACAGTGAACACTGAAGCTTTCTTT.